A single sample is the source of the 6 T cell receptor beta chains below, sequenced in a study of radiation and T cells in renal cell carcinoma. Profiling relied on immunoSEQ multiplex PCR, and the TCRdb table lists in-frame clones only, not all of them. In the table there are fewer than 8,500 clones, around three fifths of which are singletons. Described treatment: treatment-naive control, cytoreductive nephrectomy. The sequences come from tumor tissue, collected from a patient whose treatment was nephrectomy without radiotherapy. The receptors come from a woman aged 70 to 79 with renal cell carcinoma.

This clone was seen more than once but under ten times. This chain links TRBV30 with TRBJ1-4; 7 positions match TRBD1. Unmatched junction bases numbered 11, after V lost 2 bases and J lost 5 bases. Germline CDR1 reads GTSNPN; CDR2 reads SVGIG (reference sequence). CDR3 length: 16 amino acids. This CDR3 reads CAWSPPSTGRNEKLFF. The CDR3 bases are TGTGCCTGGAGTCCTCCCTCGACAGGGAGGAATGAAAAACTGTTTTTT.

V usage is TRBV7-6 and J usage is TRBJ1-1; D not resolved. V was shortened by 1 base and J by 0 bases, with 6 bases between the two germline ends. Looked up from germline, CDR1 is SGHVS and CDR2 is FNYEAQ. The CDR3 is 14 amino acids. The CDR3 reads CASSLGTLNTEAFF. The DNA for the CDR3 is TGTGCCAGCAGCTTAGGGACTCTGAACACTGAAGCTTTCTTT.

This clone was found a few times. V gene TRBV6-1 combines with J gene TRBJ1-6, with a weak D call TRBD1 (5 bases). V dropped 0 bases and J dropped 7 bases, with 10 bases sitting between them. The CDR3 consists of 15 residues. Germline assignment: CDR1 MNHNS and CDR2 SASEGT. The CDR3 reads CASSEAGQGNSPLHF. CDR3 nucleotides: TGTGCCAGCAGTGAAGCCGGGCAGGGCAATTCACCCCTCCACTTT.

This clone was detected only a few times. J is TRBJ1-4 and V is TRBV30; weak D call: TRBD1 (5 bases). Germline lookup yields CDR1 GTSNPN and CDR2 SVGIG (reference sequence). This CDR3 comprises 14 residues. V lost 2 bases and J 6 bases, leaving 13 bases between the germline ends. In nucleotides, the CDR3 is TGTGCCTGGAGTCCGGGGGGACTGGATGAAAAACTGTTTTTT. It specifies CAWSPGGLDEKLFF.

This chain links TRBV5-4 with TRBJ2-5; either TRBD1 or TRBD2 may supply D (5 bases each). V gave up 3 bases and J gave up 3 bases, with 12 bases separating them. The CDR3 is 14 amino acids. Germline CDR1 reads SGHNT; CDR2 reads YYREEE (reference sequence). This CDR3 is CASSSGTAKETQYF. CDR3 DNA sequence: TGTGCCAGCAGCTCCGGGACCGCCAAAGAGACCCAGTACTTC.

The chain couples TRBV6-6 to TRBJ2-2; the D gene could be TRBD1 or TRBD2 (5 bases each). The CDR3 totals 15 residues. Germline assignment: CDR1 MNHNY and CDR2 SVGAGI (reference sequence). The V end lost 0 bases, the J end lost 6 bases, and 11 bases lay between the germline ends. Written as DNA, the CDR3 is TGTGCCAGCAGTTACTCGCGACGGGGCTCCGGGGAGCTGTTTTTT. It encodes CASSYSRRGSGELFF.